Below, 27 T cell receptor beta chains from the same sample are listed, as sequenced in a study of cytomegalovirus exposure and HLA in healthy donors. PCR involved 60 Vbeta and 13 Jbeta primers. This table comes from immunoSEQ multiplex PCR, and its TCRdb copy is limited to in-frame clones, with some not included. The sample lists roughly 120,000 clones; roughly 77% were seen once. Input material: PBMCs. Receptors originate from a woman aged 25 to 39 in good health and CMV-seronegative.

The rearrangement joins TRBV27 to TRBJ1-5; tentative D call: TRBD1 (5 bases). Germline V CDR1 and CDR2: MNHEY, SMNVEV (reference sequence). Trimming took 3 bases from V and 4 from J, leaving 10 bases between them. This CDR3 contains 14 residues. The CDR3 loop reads CASSFQGGNQPQHF. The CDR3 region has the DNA TGTGCCAGCAGTTTTCAGGGTGGGAATCAGCCCCAGCATTTT.

CDR3 region: CASSIGQVYGYTF. The CDR3 DNA sequence: TGTGCCAGTAGTATAGGACAGGTCTATGGCTACACCTTC. The genes are TRBV19 and TRBJ1-2; possible D gene TRBD1, 6 bases. Looked up from germline, CDR1 is LNHDA and CDR2 is SQIVND (reference sequence). Trimming took off 1 base at V and 4 bases at J, with 7 bases between the two ends. The CDR3 is made up of 13 amino acids.

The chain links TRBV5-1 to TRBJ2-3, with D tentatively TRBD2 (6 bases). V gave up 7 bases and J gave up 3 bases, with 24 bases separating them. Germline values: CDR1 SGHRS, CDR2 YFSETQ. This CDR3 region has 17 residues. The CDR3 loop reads CASSPRDPWGVTDTQYF. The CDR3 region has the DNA TGCGCCAGCTCCCCCCGGGACCCCTGGGGGGTGACAGATACGCAGTATTTT.

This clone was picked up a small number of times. CDR3 in amino acids: CASSEAGNPGNTIYF. CDR3 nucleotides: TGTGCCAGCAGTGAGGCCGGGAACCCTGGAAACACCATATATTTT. The rearrangement links TRBV6-1 to TRBJ1-3; D gene uncertain. Germline-derived CDR1 and CDR2 are MNHNS and SASEGT. V dropped 3 bases and J dropped 2 bases, with 11 bases sitting between them. CDR3 length: 15 residues.

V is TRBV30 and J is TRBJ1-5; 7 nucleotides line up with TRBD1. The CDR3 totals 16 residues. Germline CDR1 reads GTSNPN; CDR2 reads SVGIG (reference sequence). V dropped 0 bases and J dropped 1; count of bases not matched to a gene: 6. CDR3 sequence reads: CAWSVRRGRSNQPQHF. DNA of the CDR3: TGTGCCTGGAGTGTACGTAGGGGGCGCAGCAATCAGCCCCAGCATTTT.

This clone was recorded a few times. The CDR3 reads CANRQGTENTEAFF. The CDR3 nucleotides are TGTGCCAACCGACAGGGGACGGAAAACACTGAAGCTTTCTTT. This chain links TRBV2 with TRBJ1-1; 8 positions agree with TRBD1. This CDR3 is built from 14 residues. The V segment lost 10 bases and the J segment 2 bases; nucleotides outside the gene matches: 9. Germline assignment: CDR1 SNHLY and CDR2 FYNNEI.

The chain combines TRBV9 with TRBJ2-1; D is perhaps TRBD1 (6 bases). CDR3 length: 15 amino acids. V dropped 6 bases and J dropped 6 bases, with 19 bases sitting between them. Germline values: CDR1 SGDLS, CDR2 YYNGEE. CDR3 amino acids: CASNQFRGWGNEQFF. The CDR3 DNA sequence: TGTGCCAGCAACCAGTTCAGGGGATGGGGCAATGAGCAGTTCTTC.

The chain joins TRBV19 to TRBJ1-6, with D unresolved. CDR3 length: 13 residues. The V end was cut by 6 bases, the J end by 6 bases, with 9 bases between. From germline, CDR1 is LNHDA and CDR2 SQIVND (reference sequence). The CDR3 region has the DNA TGTGCCAGTAGATTTAACAGTAATTCACCCCTCCACTTT. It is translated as CASRFNSNSPLHF.

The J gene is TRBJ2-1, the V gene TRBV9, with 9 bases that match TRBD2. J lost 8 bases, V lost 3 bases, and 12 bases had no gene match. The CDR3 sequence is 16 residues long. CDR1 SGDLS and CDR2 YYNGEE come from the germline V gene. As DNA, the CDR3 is TGTGCCAGCAGCGCCCCGGACTGGCAGCGGGGGGATGAGCAGTTCTTC. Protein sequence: CASSAPDWQRGDEQFF.

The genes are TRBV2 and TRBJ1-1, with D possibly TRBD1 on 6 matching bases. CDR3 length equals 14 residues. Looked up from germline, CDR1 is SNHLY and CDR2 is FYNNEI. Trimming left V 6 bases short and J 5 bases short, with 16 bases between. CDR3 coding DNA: TGTGCCAGCAGCCCAGGGGTCGTACGGACTGAAGCTTTCTTT. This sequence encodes CASSPGVVRTEAFF.

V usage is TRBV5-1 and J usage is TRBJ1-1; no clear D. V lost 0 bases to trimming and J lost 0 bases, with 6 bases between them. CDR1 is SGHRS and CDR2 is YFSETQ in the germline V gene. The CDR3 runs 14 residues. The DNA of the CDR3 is TGCGCCAGCAGCTTGGTCGGGGTGAACACTGAAGCTTTCTTT. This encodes CASSLVGVNTEAFF.

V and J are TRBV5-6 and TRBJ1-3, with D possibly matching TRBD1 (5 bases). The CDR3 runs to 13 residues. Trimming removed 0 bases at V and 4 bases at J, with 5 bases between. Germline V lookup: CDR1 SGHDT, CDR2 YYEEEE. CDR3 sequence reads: CASSLGQGNTIYF. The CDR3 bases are TGTGCCAGCAGCTTGGGACAGGGAAACACCATATATTTT. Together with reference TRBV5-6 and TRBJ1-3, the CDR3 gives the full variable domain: DAGVTQSPTHLIKTRGQQVTLRCSPKSGHDTVSWYQQALGQGPQFIFQYYEEEERQRGNFPDRFSGHQFPNYSSELNVNALLLGDSALYLCASSLGQGNTIYFGEGSWLTVV.

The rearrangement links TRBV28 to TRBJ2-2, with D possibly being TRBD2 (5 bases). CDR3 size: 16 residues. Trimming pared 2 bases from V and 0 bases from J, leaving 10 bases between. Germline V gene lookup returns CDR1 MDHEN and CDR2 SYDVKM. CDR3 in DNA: TGTGCCAGCAGTTTAAAGTGGGAGCCGAACACCGGGGAGCTGTTTTTT. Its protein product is CASSLKWEPNTGELFF.

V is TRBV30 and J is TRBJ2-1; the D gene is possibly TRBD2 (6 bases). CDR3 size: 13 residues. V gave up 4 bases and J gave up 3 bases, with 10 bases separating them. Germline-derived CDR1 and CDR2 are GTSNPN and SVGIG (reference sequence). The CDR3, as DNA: TGTGCCTGGACCCCAGCGGGCTACAATGAGCAGTTCTTC. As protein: CAWTPAGYNEQFF.

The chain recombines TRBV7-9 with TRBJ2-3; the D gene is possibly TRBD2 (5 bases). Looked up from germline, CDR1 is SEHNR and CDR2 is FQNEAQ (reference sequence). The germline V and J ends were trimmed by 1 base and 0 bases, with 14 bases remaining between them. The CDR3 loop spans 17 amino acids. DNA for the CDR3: TGTGCCAGCAGCTTAGGGACTTTCCAGAAGAGCACAGATACGCAGTATTTT. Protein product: CASSLGTFQKSTDTQYF.

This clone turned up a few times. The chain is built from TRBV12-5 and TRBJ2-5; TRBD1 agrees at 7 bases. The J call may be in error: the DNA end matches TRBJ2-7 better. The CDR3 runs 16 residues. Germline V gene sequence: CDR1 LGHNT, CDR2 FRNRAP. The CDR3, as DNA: TGTGCTAGTGGTTTGGTACTGACAGGGAATAACTACGAGCAGTACTTC. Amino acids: CASGLVLTGNNYEQYF.

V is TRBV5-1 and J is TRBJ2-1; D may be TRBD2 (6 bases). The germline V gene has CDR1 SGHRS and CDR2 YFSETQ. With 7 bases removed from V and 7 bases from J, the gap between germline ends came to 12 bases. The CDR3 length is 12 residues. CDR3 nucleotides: TGCGCCAGCCAACACGGGGGAAATGAGCAGTTCTTC. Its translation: CASQHGGNEQFF.

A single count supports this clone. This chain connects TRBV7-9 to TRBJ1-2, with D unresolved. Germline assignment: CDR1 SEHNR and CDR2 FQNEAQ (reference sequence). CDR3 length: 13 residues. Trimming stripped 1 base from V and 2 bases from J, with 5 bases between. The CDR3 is CASSLERNYGYTF. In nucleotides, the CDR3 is TGTGCCAGCAGCTTAGAGAGGAACTATGGCTACACCTTC. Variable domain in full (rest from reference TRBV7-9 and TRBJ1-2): DTGVSQNPRHKITKRGQNVTFRCDPISEHNRLYWYRQTLGQGPEFLTYFQNEAQLEKSRLLSDRFSAERPKGSFSTLEIQRTEQGDSAMYLCASSLERNYGYTFGSGTRLTVV.

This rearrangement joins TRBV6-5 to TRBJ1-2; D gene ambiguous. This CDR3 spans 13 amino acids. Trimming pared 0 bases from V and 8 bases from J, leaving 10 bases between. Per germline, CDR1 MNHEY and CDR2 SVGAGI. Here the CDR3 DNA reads TGTGCCAGCAGTTACTCACCATCCAGGGGCTACACCTTC. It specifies CASSYSPSRGYTF.

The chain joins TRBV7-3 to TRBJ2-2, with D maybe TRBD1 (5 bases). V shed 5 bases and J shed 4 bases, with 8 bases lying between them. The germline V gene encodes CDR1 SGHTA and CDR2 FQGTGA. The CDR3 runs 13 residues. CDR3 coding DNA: TGTGCCAGCAGCCCACAGGTCACCGGGGAGCTGTTTTTT. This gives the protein CASSPQVTGELFF.

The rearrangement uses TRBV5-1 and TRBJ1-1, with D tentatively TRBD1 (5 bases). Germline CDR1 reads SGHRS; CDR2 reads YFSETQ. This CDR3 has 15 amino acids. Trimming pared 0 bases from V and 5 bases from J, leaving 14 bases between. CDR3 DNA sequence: TGCGCCAGCAGCTTGGAAAAGGCAGGGATTACTGAAGCTTTCTTT. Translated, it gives CASSLEKAGITEAFF.

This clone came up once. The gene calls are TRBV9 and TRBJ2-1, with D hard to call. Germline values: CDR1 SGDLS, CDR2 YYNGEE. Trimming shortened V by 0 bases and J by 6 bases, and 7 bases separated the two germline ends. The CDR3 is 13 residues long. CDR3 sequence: CASSVENGNEQFF. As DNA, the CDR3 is TGTGCCAGCAGCGTAGAGAACGGCAATGAGCAGTTCTTC. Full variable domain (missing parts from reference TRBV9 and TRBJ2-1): DSGVTQTPKHLITATGQRVTLRCSPRSGDLSVYWYQQSLDQGLQFLIQYYNGEERAKGNILERFSAQQFPDLHSELNLSSLELGDSALYFCASSVENGNEQFFGPGTRLTVL.

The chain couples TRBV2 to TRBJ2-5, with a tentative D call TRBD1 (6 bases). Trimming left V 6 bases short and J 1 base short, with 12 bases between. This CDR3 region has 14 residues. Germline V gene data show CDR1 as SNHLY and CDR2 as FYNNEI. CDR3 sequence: CASRGHFTQETQYF. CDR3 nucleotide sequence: TGTGCCAGCAGGGGACATTTCACCCAAGAGACCCAGTACTTC.

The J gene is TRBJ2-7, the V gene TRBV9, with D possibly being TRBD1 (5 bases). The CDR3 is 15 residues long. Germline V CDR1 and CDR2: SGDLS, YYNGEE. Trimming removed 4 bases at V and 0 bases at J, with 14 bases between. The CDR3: CASSPGAANSYEQYF. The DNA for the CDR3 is TGTGCCAGCAGCCCTGGGGCCGCGAACTCCTACGAGCAGTACTTC.

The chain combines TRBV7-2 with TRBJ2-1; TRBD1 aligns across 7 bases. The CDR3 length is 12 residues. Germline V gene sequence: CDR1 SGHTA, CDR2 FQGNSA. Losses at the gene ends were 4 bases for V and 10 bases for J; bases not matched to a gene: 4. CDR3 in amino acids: CASSYRTGEQFF. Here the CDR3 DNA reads TGTGCCAGCAGCTACCGGACAGGCGAGCAGTTCTTC. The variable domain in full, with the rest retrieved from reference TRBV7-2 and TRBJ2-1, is GAGVSQSPSNKVTEKGKDVELRCDPISGHTALYWYRQSLGQGLEFLIYFQGNSAPDKSGLPSDRFSAERTGGSVSTLTIQRTQQEDSAVYLCASSYRTGEQFFGPGTRLTVL.

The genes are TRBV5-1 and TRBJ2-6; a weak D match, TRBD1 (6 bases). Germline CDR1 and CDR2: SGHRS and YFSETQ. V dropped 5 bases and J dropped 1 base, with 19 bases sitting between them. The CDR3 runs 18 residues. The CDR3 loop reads CASRWGQGISSGANVLTF. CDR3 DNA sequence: TGCGCCAGCAGATGGGGCCAGGGGATATCGTCTGGGGCCAACGTCCTGACTTTC.

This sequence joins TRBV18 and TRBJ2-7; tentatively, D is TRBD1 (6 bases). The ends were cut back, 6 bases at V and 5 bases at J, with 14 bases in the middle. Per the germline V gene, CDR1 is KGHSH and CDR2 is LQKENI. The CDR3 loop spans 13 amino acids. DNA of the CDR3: TGTGCCAGCTCCCAGGGACATTCCCACGAGCAGTACTTC. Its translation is CASSQGHSHEQYF.